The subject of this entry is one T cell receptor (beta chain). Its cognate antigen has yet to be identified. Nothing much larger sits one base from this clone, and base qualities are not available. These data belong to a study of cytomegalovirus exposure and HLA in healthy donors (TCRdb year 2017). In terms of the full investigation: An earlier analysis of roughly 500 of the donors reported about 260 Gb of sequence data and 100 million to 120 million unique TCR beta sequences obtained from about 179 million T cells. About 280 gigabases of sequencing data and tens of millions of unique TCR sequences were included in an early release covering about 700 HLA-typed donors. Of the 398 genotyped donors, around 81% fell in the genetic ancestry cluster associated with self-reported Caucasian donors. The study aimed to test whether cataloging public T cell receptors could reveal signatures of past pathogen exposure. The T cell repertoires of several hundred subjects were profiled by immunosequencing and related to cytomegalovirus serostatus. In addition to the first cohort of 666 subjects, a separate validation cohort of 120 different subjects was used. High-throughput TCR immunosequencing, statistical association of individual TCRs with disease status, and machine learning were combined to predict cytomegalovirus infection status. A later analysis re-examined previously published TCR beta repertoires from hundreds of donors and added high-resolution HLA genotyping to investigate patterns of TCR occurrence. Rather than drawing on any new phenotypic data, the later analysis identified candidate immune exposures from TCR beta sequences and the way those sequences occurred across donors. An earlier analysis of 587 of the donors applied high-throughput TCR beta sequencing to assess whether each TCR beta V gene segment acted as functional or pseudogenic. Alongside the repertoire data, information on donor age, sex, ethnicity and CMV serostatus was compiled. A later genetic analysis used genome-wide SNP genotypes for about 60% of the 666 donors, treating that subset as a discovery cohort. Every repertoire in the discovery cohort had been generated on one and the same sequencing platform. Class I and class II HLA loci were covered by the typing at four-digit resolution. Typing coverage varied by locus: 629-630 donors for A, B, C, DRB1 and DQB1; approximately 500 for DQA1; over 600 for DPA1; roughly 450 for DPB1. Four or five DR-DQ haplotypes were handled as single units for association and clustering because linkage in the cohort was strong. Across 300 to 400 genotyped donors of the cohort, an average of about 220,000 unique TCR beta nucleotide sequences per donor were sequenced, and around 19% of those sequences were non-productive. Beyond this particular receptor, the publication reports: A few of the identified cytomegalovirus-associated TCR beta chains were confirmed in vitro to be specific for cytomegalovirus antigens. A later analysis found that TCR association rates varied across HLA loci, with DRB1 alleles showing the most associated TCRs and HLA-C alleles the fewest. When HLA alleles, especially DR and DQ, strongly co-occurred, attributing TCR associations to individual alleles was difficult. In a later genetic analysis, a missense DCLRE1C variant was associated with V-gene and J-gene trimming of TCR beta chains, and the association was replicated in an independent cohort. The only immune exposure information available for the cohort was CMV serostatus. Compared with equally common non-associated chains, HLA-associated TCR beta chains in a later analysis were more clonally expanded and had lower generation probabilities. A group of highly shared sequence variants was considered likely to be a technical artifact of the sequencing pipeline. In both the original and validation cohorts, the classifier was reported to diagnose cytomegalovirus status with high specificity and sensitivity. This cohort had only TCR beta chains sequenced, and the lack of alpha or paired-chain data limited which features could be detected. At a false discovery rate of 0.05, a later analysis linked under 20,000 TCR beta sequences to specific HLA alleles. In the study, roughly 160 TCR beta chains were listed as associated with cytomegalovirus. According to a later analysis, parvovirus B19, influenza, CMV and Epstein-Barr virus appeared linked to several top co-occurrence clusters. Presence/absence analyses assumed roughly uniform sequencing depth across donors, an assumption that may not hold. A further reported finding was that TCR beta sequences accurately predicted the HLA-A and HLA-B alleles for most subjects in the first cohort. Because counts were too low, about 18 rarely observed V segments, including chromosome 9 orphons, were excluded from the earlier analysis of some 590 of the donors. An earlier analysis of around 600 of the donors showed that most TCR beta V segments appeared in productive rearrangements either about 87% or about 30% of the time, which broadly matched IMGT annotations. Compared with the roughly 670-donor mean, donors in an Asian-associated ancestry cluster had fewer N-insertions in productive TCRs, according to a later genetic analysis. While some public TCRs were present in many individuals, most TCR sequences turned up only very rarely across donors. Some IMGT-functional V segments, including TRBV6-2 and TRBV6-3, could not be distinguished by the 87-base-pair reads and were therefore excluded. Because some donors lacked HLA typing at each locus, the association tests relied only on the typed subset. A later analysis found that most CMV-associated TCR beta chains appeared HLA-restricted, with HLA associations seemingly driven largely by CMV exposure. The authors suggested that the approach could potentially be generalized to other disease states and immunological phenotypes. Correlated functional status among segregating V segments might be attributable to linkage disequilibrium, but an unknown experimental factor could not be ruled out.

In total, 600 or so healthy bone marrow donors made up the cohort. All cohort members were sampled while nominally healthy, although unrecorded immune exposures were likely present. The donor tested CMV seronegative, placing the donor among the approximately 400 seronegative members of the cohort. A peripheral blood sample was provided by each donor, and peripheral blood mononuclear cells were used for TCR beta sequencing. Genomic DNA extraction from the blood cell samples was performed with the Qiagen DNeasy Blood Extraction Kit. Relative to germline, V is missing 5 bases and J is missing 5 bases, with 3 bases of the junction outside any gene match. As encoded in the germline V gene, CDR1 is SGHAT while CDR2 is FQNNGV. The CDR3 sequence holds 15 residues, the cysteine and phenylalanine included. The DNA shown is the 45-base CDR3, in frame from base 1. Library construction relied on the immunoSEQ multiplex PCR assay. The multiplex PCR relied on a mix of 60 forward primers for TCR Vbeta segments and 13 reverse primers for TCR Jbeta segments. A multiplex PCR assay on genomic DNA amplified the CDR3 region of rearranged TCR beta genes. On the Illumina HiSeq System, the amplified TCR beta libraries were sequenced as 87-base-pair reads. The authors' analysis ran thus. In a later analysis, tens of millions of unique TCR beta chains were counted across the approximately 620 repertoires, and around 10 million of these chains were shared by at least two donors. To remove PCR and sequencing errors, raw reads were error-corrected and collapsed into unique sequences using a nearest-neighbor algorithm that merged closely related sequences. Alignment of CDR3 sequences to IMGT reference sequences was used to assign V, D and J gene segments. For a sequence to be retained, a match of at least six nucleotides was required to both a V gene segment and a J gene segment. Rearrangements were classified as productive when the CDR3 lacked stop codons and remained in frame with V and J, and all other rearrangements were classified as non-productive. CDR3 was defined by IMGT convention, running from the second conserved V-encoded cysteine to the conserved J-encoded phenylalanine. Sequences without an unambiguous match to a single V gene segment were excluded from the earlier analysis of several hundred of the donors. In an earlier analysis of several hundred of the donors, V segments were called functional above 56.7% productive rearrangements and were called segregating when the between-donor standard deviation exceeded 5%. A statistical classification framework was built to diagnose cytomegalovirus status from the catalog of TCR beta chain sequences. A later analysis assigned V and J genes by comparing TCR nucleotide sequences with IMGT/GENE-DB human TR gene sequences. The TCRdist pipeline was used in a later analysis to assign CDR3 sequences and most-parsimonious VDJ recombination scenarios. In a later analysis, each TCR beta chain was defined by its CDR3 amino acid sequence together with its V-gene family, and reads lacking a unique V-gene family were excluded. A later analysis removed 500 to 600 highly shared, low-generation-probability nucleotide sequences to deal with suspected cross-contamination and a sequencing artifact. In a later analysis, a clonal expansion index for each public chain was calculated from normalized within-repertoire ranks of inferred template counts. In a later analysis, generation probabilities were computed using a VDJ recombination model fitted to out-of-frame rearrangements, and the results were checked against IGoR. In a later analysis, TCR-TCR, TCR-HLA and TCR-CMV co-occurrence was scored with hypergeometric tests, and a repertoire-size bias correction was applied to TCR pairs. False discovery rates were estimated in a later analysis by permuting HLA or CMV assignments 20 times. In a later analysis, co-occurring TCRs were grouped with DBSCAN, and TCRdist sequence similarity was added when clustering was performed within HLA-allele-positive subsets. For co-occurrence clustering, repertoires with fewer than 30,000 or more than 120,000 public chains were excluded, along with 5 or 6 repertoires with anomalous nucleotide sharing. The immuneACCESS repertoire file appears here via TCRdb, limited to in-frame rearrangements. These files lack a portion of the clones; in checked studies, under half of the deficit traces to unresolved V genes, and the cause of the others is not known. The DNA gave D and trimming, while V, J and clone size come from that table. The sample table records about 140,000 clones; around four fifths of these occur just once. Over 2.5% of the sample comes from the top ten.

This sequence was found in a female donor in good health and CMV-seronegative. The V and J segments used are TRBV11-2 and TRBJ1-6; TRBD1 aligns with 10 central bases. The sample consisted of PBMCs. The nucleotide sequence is TGTGCCAGCAGCCGAGGGACAGGGGATAATTCACCCCTCCACTTT. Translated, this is CASSRGTGDNSPLHF.